These 21 T cell receptor beta chains share one sample of origin, sequenced in a study of cytomegalovirus exposure and HLA in healthy donors. 60 Vbeta and 13 Jbeta primers were used in PCR. Libraries were prepared by immunoSEQ multiplex PCR; TCRdb keeps only in-frame clonotypes and omits some of them. This sample carries approximately 170,000 clones, around 80% of them seen once, and the ten largest clones take 2% to 2.5%. Specimen: PBMCs. These TCRs come from a male donor in good health and CMV-seronegative.

The rearrangement links TRBV11-2 to TRBJ1-2, with 7 bases that match TRBD1. Per the germline V gene, CDR1 is SGHAT and CDR2 is FQNNGV. CDR3 length: 13 residues. V lost 5 bases, J lost 5 bases, and 5 bases stayed unmatched. CDR3 protein: CASSPGQRYGYTF. For the CDR3, the DNA is TGTGCCAGCAGCCCGGGACAGCGATATGGCTACACCTTC.

The table lists this clone with a count of one. This chain uses TRBV11-2 with TRBJ1-4; possibly TRBD1 for D (6 bases). This CDR3 is built from 13 residues. CDR1 and CDR2 from the germline V gene are SGHAT and FQNNGV. Trimming removed 3 bases from V and 6 bases from J, with 8 bases in between. CDR3 protein: CASSFWTDEKLFF. The DNA of the CDR3 is TGTGCCAGCAGCTTTTGGACAGATGAAAAACTGTTTTTT.

The chain employs TRBV6-5 and TRBJ1-4, with D possibly matching TRBD1 (5 bases). The V gene's germline CDR1 is MNHEY and CDR2 SVGAGI. Between the trimmed V and J ends, which lost 0 bases and 5 bases, there was a span of 13 bases. This CDR3 spans 16 amino acids. The CDR3 DNA reads TGTGCCAGCAGTTACTCGGGGGGACGAGGGAATGAAAAACTGTTTTTT. Protein: CASSYSGGRGNEKLFF.

This chain joins TRBV30 and TRBJ2-1, with D perhaps TRBD1 (5 bases). Trimming removed 1 base from V and 2 bases from J, with 12 bases in between. CDR3 size: 15 residues. Germline CDR1 GTSNPN, CDR2 SVGIG (reference sequence). The CDR3 spells CAWSGAGRTYNEQFF. The CDR3 coding sequence is TGTGCCTGGAGTGGGGCAGGGCGCACCTACAATGAGCAGTTCTTC.

This sequence joins TRBV6-5 and TRBJ1-4; 8 positions match TRBD1. The CDR3 runs to 14 residues. Germline assignment: CDR1 MNHEY and CDR2 SVGAGI. J gave up 4 bases and V 5 bases, and 3 bases lay outside the gene matches. The CDR3, as DNA: TGTGCCAGCAGTAACGGACAGGGTAATGAAAAACTGTTTTTT. It codes for CASSNGQGNEKLFF.

Concerning this clone itself: An end of the junction does not agree with germline; a read error may underlie this. J is TRBJ2-7 and V is TRBV5-1, with 7 bases identical to TRBD1. The germline V gene has CDR1 SGHRS and CDR2 YFSETQ. CDR3 length: 14 residues. CDR3 nucleotides: TGCGCCAGCAGCGCCGGGACAGTAGCTGGTAAATGCGACTTC. It is translated as CASSAGTVAGKCDF.

Notes on this clone: Given the absence of the conserved phenylalanine or tryptophan at the CDR3 end, a read error is likely. Because the CDR3's place on the DNA is in doubt, the DNA is left out and the CDR3 is given as listed by TCRdb. This rearrangement joins TRBV6-6 to TRBJ2-7; the table's D call, TRBD1, has no DNA check behind it. The germline CDR1 and CDR2 sequences are MNHNY and SVGAGI (reference sequence). The CDR3 sequence runs 12 residues, both termini included. The CDR3: CASSYGPGHLVL.

The rearrangement links TRBV28 to TRBJ1-5, with D perhaps TRBD1 (6 bases). Trimming pared 6 bases from V and 7 bases from J, leaving 25 bases between. Per the germline V gene, CDR1 is MDHEN and CDR2 is SYDVKM. This CDR3 spans 17 amino acids. The CDR3 nucleotides read TGTGCCAGCAGCCCTTCCTCCGGGACACGGCGGTTACAGCCCCAGCATTTT. This codes for CASSPSSGTRRLQPQHF.

V is TRBV29-1 and J is TRBJ2-3; TRBD2 aligns across 7 bases. Germline V gene sequence: CDR1 SQVTM, CDR2 ANQGSEA. There are 11 residues in the CDR3. V shed 4 bases, J shed 6 bases, and the junction held 1 base outside the gene matches. The CDR3 DNA reads TGCAGCGTTGGGCGGGGGGATACGCAGTATTTT. This gives the protein CSVGRGDTQYF.

DNA of the CDR3: TGTGCCAGCACCCAGGGGGCCTACACTGAAGCTTTCTTT. Amino acid sequence: CASTQGAYTEAFF. This chain joins TRBV7-9 and TRBJ1-1; 8 bases map to TRBD1. Germline CDR1 SEHNR, CDR2 FQNEAQ (reference sequence). CDR3 length: 13 residues. Trimming took 7 bases from V and 3 from J; bases not matched to a gene: 4.

CDR3 DNA: TGTGCCAGCAGTCCACAGGGGACGAACACTGAAGCTTTCTTT. This codes for CASSPQGTNTEAFF. This chain uses TRBV6-5 with TRBJ1-1; 7 bases fit TRBD1. The V and J ends lost 5 bases and 1 base, in that order; junction bases with no gene match: 4. The CDR3 extends over 14 amino acids. Germline V gives CDR1 MNHEY, CDR2 SVGAGI.

CDR3 nucleotide sequence: TGTGCCAGTAGTACCACAGGGTTCAATCAGCCCCAGCATTTT. Its translation: CASSTTGFNQPQHF. The chain links TRBV19 to TRBJ1-5; TRBD1 might be the D (6 bases). Germline CDR1 LNHDA, CDR2 SQIVND (reference sequence). V lost 4 bases, J lost 3 bases, and 10 bases lay in between. This CDR3 is built from 14 residues.

This clone was counted once. The chain recombines TRBV20-1 with TRBJ2-5; D uncertain. Trimming took off 4 bases at V and 2 bases at J, with 5 bases between the two ends. The CDR3 runs to 11 residues. Per the germline V gene, CDR1 is DFQATT and CDR2 is SNEGSKA (reference sequence). This CDR3 reads CSAISQETQYF. The DNA for the CDR3 is TGCAGTGCTATTTCTCAAGAGACCCAGTACTTC.

This chain connects TRBV10-2 to TRBJ2-7; TRBD1 matches 9 bases. CDR1 is WSHSY and CDR2 is SAAADI in the germline V gene. V dropped 2 bases and J dropped 0; count of bases not matched to a gene: 5. CDR3 length: 16 amino acids. Here the CDR3 DNA reads TGCGCCAGCAGTGAGCCGAGACAGGGGGGCTCCTACGAGCAGTACTTC. This encodes CASSEPRQGGSYEQYF.

This chain links TRBV6-5 with TRBJ1-6; D perhaps matches TRBD1 (5 bases). V lost 4 bases and J lost 10, with 17 bases in between. The germline V gene encodes CDR1 MNHEY and CDR2 SVGAGI. The CDR3 extends over 15 amino acids. The CDR3 DNA sequence: TGTGCCAGCAGTTCCACGGGCCCAGGGAGGTCACCCCTCCACTTT. The encoded protein is CASSSTGPGRSPLHF.

V and J are TRBV6-5 and TRBJ2-5; tentatively, D is TRBD1 (5 bases). The CDR3 consists of 16 residues. Germline-derived CDR1 and CDR2 are MNHEY and SVGAGI. V lost 2 bases, J lost 0 bases, and 13 bases lay in between. CDR3: CASSYLAGWNQETQYF. The CDR3 DNA is TGTGCCAGCAGTTACCTGGCAGGGTGGAACCAAGAGACCCAGTACTTC.

This chain joins TRBV5-1 and TRBJ2-7; 10 bases are shared with TRBD1. With V trimmed by 2 bases and J by 5 bases, 1 base remained unmatched. Germline CDR1 is SGHRS and CDR2 is YFSETQ. The CDR3 spans 13 residues. The CDR3 protein is CASSFGTGDEQYF. The DNA for the CDR3 is TGCGCCAGCAGCTTTGGGACAGGGGACGAGCAGTACTTC. Full variable domain (rest looked up from reference TRBV5-1 and TRBJ2-7): KAGVTQTPRYLIKTRGQQVTLSCSPISGHRSVSWYQQTPGQGLQFLFEYFSETQRNKGNFPGRFSGRQFSNSRSEMNVSTLELGDSALYLCASSFGTGDEQYFGPGTRLTVT.

V is TRBV30 and J is TRBJ1-1; weak D call: TRBD1 (5 bases). The germline CDR1 and CDR2 sequences are GTSNPN and SVGIG (reference sequence). The CDR3 has 14 amino acids. The ends were cut back, 0 bases at V and 6 bases at J, with 14 bases in the middle. CDR3 amino acids: CAWSVNRRGAEAFF. Written as DNA, the CDR3 is TGTGCCTGGAGTGTAAACCGGCGGGGGGCTGAAGCTTTCTTT.

This chain joins TRBV5-1 and TRBJ2-1; 13 bases fit TRBD2. Germline CDR1 reads SGHRS; CDR2 reads YFSETQ. The CDR3 is 15 residues long. J lost 9 bases, V lost 0 bases, and 3 bases had no gene match. CDR3 amino acids: CASSLGTSGGGEQFF. The CDR3 DNA sequence: TGCGCCAGCAGCTTGGGGACTAGCGGGGGTGGTGAGCAGTTCTTC.

The chain is built from TRBV7-2 and TRBJ2-7; 11 positions match TRBD1. J lost 4 bases, V lost 5 bases, and 10 bases had no gene match. From germline, CDR1 is SGHTA and CDR2 FQGNSA. This CDR3 comprises 16 residues. For the CDR3, the DNA is TGTGCCAGCAGCCCGCAAGGACAGGGGGCTCTATACGAGCAGTACTTC. This encodes CASSPQGQGALYEQYF.

This clone is a singleton in its sample. The chain employs TRBV7-2 and TRBJ1-3, with TRBD1 identical over 10 bases. Germline loops: CDR1 SGHTA, CDR2 FQGNSA. V dropped 5 bases and J dropped 1; count of bases not matched to a gene: 5. The length of the CDR3 is 16 residues. For the CDR3, the DNA is TGTGCCAGCAGCGATTCGGGACAGGGGTCTGGAAACACCATATATTTT. Its translation: CASSDSGQGSGNTIYF. Full variable domain (missing parts from reference TRBV7-2 and TRBJ1-3): GAGVSQSPSNKVTEKGKDVELRCDPISGHTALYWYRQSLGQGLEFLIYFQGNSAPDKSGLPSDRFSAERTGGSVSTLTIQRTQQEDSAVYLCASSDSGQGSGNTIYFGEGSWLTVV.